Listed below are T cell receptor beta chains from one sample, sequenced in a study of shared T cell receptors in the human thymus. Assay used: immunoSEQ multiplex PCR; TCRdb lists only in-frame clones, some missing. The sample contains about 710,000 clones, around 87% of which appear only once. The same data also went into a second study, on human thymus T cells.

Sequenced sample: thymocytes. The origin of the receptors is a boy under three years old with a congenital heart defect. CDR3s include the opening cysteine and the closing phenylalanine or tryptophan. D genes are given only for firm matches. Rows may omit the clone size; those that give it use once, few, many or a size class.

d_call j_call clone_size v_call cdr3_aa cdr3_nt
TRBD2 TRBJ2-2 - TRBV28 CASSRRTSGNTGELFF TGTGCCAGCAGCCGTAGGACTAGCGGGAACACCGGGGAGCTGTTTTTT
- TRBJ1-2 - TRBV6-5 CVSSYSGAGEGYGYTF TGTGTCAGCAGTTACTCGGGGGCAGGGGAGGGCTATGGCTACACCTTC
- TRBJ2-1 - TRBV9 CASSVGDSHYNEQFF TGTGCCAGCAGCGTAGGGGACTCACACTACAATGAGCAGTTCTTC
TRBD2 TRBJ2-7 - TRBV6-1 CATLAGSSYEQYF TGTGCCACCCTAGCGGGAAGCTCCTACGAGCAGTACTTC
- TRBJ1-2 - TRBV28 CASSRTRTDPSYGYTF TGTGCCAGCAGTCGGACCCGGACAGATCCTTCCTATGGCTACACCTTC
TRBD1 TRBJ1-1 - TRBV18 CASSPPAQGARTEAFF TGTGCCAGCTCACCACCGGCGCAGGGGGCTAGGACTGAAGCTTTCTTT
TRBD1 TRBJ2-3 - TRBV5-6 CASSLVGDRERWDTQYF TGTGCCAGCAGCTTGGTAGGGGACAGGGAACGGTGGGATACGCAGTATTTT
- TRBJ2-1 - TRBV10-3 CAIRRDFSNEQFF TGTGCCATCAGAAGGGACTTCTCCAATGAGCAGTTCTTC
TRBD1 TRBJ1-5 - TRBV7-9 CASSLIWPSGQGRGQPQHF TGTGCCAGCAGCTTAATATGGCCCAGCGGACAGGGGAGAGGCCAGCCCCAGCATTTT
- TRBJ1-5 once TRBV14 CASSGSGGASKSRLLSNQPQHF TGTGCCAGCAGCGGGAGTGGCGGGGCGAGTAAGTCGCGGCTCCTTAGCAATCAGCCCCAGCATTTT
- TRBJ1-1 - TRBV6-1 CASSSTVANTEAFF TGTGCCAGCAGTTCGACAGTCGCGAACACTGAAGCTTTCTTT
TRBD1 TRBJ1-5 - TRBV28 CASSFSGQAPSQPQHF TGTGCCAGCAGTTTCTCCGGACAGGCTCCTTCCCAGCCCCAGCATTTT
- TRBJ2-2 once TRBV2 CAGVLVGTGELFF TGTGCCGGAGTGCTAGTGGGCACCGGGGAGCTGTTTTTT
TRBD2 TRBJ2-5 - TRBV4-3 CASSQDSRLAQETQYF TGCGCCAGCAGCCAAGACTCCCGACTAGCCCAAGAGACCCAGTACTTC
TRBD2 TRBJ2-3 - TRBV4-1 CASSQGGSGSWTDTQYF TGCGCCAGCAGCCAAGGTGGTAGCGGGAGTTGGACAGATACGCAGTATTTT
TRBD1 TRBJ2-7 - TRBV7-6 CASRPRQGTPYEQYF TGTGCCAGCAGACCTAGACAGGGCACACCCTACGAGCAGTACTTC
TRBD2 TRBJ2-7 - TRBV5-1 CASSISGTSGSDEQYF TGCGCCAGCAGCATATCCGGGACTAGCGGGAGTGACGAGCAGTACTTC
- TRBJ1-2 - TRBV7-8 CTSSLGQYYGYTF TGTACCAGCAGCTTAGGGCAGTACTATGGCTACACCTTC
TRBD1 TRBJ2-2 - TRBV28 CASRYPRTGSITGELFF TGTGCCAGCAGATACCCCCGGACAGGTTCTATCACCGGGGAGCTGTTTTTT
- TRBJ2-6 - TRBV15 CATSWTALFSGANVLTF TGTGCCACCAGTTGGACAGCCCTCTTCTCTGGGGCCAACGTCCTGACTTTC
- TRBJ2-2 - TRBV19 CASSFQGMVTGELFF TGTGCCAGTAGTTTCCAGGGGATGGTCACCGGGGAGCTGTTTTTT